This T cell receptor (beta chain) derives from a study of OX40 agonist ivuxolimab in advanced cancers. Generated by immunoSEQ multiplex PCR, the TCRdb table keeps only in-frame clones and is missing some. The sample has approximately 50,000 clones, 85% to 90% seen once; the top ten hold about 0.77%. Trimming left V 2 bases short and J 3 bases short, with 6 bases between. The CDR3 contains 13 residues. Germline CDR1 SGHRS, CDR2 YFSETQ. The sequence came from an adult with an advanced solid tumor such as melanoma, head and neck, liver or kidney cancer. The chain uses TRBV5-1 and TRBJ1-5, with unresolved D. The material sequenced was CD4+ or CD8+ T cells sorted from blood, taken in a trial of the OX40 agonist ivuxolimab. CDR3 sequence (DNA): TGCGCCAGCAGCTTCGGGGACAATCAGCCCCAGCATTTT. As protein: CASSFGDNQPQHF.